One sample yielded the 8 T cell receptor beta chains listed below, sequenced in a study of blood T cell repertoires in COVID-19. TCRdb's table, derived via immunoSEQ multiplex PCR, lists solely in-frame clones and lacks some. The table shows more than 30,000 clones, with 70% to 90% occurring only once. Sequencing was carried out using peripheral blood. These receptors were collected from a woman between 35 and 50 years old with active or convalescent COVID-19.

The CDR3 region is CASSGGGQGKLFF. CDR3 in DNA: TGTGCCAGCAGCGGCGGGGGACAGGGAAAACTGTTTTTT. The rearrangement uses TRBV9 and TRBJ1-4; 9 bases agree with TRBD1. After removal of 3 bases from V and 10 bases from J, the junction contained 4 bases not matched to a gene. Germline assignment: CDR1 SGDLS and CDR2 YYNGEE. The CDR3 is 13 residues long.

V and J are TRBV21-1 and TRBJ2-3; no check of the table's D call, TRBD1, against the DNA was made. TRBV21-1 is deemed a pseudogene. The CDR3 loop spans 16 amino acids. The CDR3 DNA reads TGTGCCAGCAGCAAAGGGGGGGACAGGGCAACAGATACGCAGTATTTT. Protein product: CASSKGGDRATDTQYF.

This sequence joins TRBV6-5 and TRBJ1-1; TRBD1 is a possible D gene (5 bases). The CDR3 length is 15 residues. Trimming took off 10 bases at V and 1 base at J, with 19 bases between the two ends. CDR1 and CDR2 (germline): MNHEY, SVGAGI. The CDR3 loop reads CAIINRGGSNTEAFF. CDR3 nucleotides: TGTGCCATCATAAATAGGGGAGGGTCGAACACTGAAGCTTTCTTT.

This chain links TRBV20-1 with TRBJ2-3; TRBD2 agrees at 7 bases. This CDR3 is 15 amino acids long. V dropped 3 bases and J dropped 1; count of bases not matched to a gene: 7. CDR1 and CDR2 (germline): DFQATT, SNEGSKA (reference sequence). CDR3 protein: CSASISSGGTDTQYF. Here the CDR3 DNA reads TGCAGTGCTAGTATCTCCAGCGGGGGCACAGATACGCAGTATTTT.

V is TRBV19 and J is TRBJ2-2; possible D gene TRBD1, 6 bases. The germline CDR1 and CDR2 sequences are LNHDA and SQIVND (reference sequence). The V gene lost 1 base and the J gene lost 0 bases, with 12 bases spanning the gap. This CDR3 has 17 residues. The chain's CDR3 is CASSIGGAGANTGELFF. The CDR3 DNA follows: TGTGCCAGTAGTATAGGAGGGGCAGGGGCGAACACCGGGGAGCTGTTTTTT.

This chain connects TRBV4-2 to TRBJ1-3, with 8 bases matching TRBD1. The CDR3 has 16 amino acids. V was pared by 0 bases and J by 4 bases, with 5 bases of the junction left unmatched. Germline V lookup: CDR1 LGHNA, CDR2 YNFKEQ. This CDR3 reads CASSQDLRDRGNTIYF. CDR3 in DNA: TGTGCCAGCAGCCAAGATCTCCGGGACAGGGGAAACACCATATATTTT.

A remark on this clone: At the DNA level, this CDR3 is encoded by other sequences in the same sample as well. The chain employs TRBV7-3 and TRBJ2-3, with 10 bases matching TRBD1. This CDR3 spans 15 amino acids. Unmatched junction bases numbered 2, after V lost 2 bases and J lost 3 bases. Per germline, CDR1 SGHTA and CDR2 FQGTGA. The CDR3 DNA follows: TGTGCCAGCAGCTTAGACAGGGGGCAGACAGATACGCAGTATTTT. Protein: CASSLDRGQTDTQYF.

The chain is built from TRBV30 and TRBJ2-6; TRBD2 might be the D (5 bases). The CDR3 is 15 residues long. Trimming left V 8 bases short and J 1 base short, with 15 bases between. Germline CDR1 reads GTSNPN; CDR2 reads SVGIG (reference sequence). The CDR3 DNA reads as TGTGCCAATGCCGGGGATTTGTCTGGGGCCAACGTCCTGACTTTC. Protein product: CANAGDLSGANVLTF.